One sample yielded the 14 T cell receptor beta chains listed below, sequenced in a study of blood T cell repertoires in COVID-19. The protocol was immunoSEQ multiplex PCR, while the TCRdb copy is restricted to in-frame clones and leaves out a portion. Of 90,000 to 150,000 clones listed, 85% to 90% were seen once; the top ten hold about 2%. The specimen was peripheral blood. These receptor sequences come from a woman aged 50 to 60 with acute or convalescent COVID-19.

This chain joins TRBV7-2 and TRBJ1-2; D ambiguous. This CDR3 is built from 16 residues. Trimming shortened V by 0 bases and J by 1 base, and 12 bases separated the two germline ends. CDR1 and CDR2 (germline): SGHTA, FQGNSA. In DNA form, the CDR3 reads TGTGCCAGCAGCTTAGCAAGTTCCGGGAATAACTATGGCTACACCTTC. It codes for CASSLASSGNNYGYTF.

CDR3 loop: CASSFGFDGTAYEQYF. The CDR3 bases are TGTGCCAGCAGCTTTGGGTTCGATGGGACAGCCTACGAGCAGTACTTC. The rearrangement joins TRBV7-9 to TRBJ2-7, with 7 positions matching TRBD1. CDR1 is SEHNR, CDR2 FQNEAQ, per germline (reference sequence). The CDR3 length is 16 residues. V trimming: 3 bases; J trimming: 2 bases; junction bases outside the gene matches: 10.

The chain employs TRBV27 and TRBJ1-1, with D perhaps TRBD1 (5 bases). Germline CDR1 MNHEY, CDR2 SMNVEV (reference sequence). V was cut by 7 bases and J by 4 bases, with 19 bases left in between. The CDR3 runs 15 residues. In DNA form, the CDR3 reads TGTGCCAGCATCGATACCTCCTCGGGGGGCACTGAAGCTTTCTTT. Translating gives CASIDTSSGGTEAFF.

This rearrangement joins TRBV19 to TRBJ1-1; TRBD1 might be the D (6 bases). CDR1 is LNHDA, CDR2 SQIVND, per germline (reference sequence). The germline V and J ends were trimmed by 9 bases and 4 bases, with 12 bases remaining between them. The CDR3 has 12 amino acids. The CDR3 coding sequence is TGTGCCAGCGAGGGGGTAGTCACTGAAGCTTTCTTT. Amino acids: CASEGVVTEAFF. The full variable domain, in which reference TRBV19 and TRBJ1-1 provide the parts outside the CDR3, is DGGITQSPKYLFRKEGQNVTLSCEQNLNHDAMYWYRQDPGQGLRLIYYSQIVNDFQKGDIAEGYSVSREKKESFPLTVTSAQKNPTAFYLCASEGVVTEAFFGQGTRLTVV.

CDR3 region: CASSLAARGHGYTF. CDR3 coding DNA: TGTGCCAGCAGTTTAGCGGCCAGGGGGCATGGCTACACCTTC. This rearrangement joins TRBV28 to TRBJ1-2; 8 nucleotides align to TRBD1. Germline V gene sequence: CDR1 MDHEN, CDR2 SYDVKM. The CDR3 length is 14 residues. After removal of 2 bases from V and 6 bases from J, the junction contained 5 bases not matched to a gene.

The chain has TRBV19 and TRBJ2-7, with D possibly being TRBD2 (6 bases). This CDR3 is built from 11 residues. CDR1 and CDR2 from the germline V gene are LNHDA and SQIVND (reference sequence). The ends were cut back, 7 bases at V and 6 bases at J, with 10 bases in the middle. CDR3 in amino acids: CASTGGTEQYF. DNA for the CDR3: TGTGCCAGTACCGGGGGAACCGAGCAGTACTTC.

The V call is TRBV19, the J call TRBJ2-7, with D tentatively TRBD1 (6 bases). Germline V gene lookup returns CDR1 LNHDA and CDR2 SQIVND (reference sequence). Trimming pared 5 bases from V and 1 base from J, leaving 9 bases between. The CDR3 extends over 13 amino acids. The CDR3 nucleotides read TGTGCCAGTAGTGCGGACAGTTCCTACGAGCAGTACTTC. This encodes CASSADSSYEQYF.

V gene TRBV14 combines with J gene TRBJ1-1; D not certain. The germline gives CDR1 SGHDN, CDR2 FVKESK. This CDR3 is built from 14 residues. The V end lost 0 bases, the J end lost 7 bases, and 12 bases lay between the germline ends. The CDR3 coding sequence is TGTGCCAGCAGCCAAGATTGGGCTCGGGATGAAGCTTTCTTT. Translating gives CASSQDWARDEAFF.

The V gene is TRBV2, the J gene TRBJ1-5, with a weak D call TRBD1 (6 bases). Trimming took 6 bases from V and 4 from J, leaving 13 bases between them. The CDR3 loop spans 14 amino acids. Germline CDR1 SNHLY, CDR2 FYNNEI. Written as DNA, the CDR3 is TGTGCCAGCAGAGCGGACAGCCCTAATCAGCCCCAGCATTTT. This sequence encodes CASRADSPNQPQHF.

The CDR3: CASSLTDRGHGYTF. CDR3 bases: TGTGCCAGCAGCCTCACGGACAGGGGACATGGCTACACCTTC. V gene TRBV6-7 combines with J gene TRBJ1-2, with 9 bases fitting TRBD1. TRBV6-7 is an ORF, and what it does is uncertain. V gave up 6 bases and J gave up 6 bases; unmatched junction bases: 8. The CDR3 extends over 14 amino acids.

This chain links TRBV11-2 with TRBJ1-2; the match to TRBD1 covers 12 bases. The length of the CDR3 is 15 residues. After removal of 3 bases from V and 4 bases from J, the junction contained 3 bases not matched to a gene. The V gene's germline CDR1 is SGHAT and CDR2 FQNNGV. In DNA form, the CDR3 reads TGTGCCAGCAGCTTGGGACAGGGGGCATTCTATGGCTACACCTTC. Its translation: CASSLGQGAFYGYTF.

Regarding this clone: This sample also contains other DNA sequences that code for the same CDR3. The chain joins TRBV19 to TRBJ1-2; 8 bases map to TRBD1. Germline CDR1 and CDR2: LNHDA and SQIVND (reference sequence). With 5 bases clipped from V and 2 bases from J, the junction kept 4 bases outside the gene matches. The CDR3 loop spans 14 amino acids. The CDR3 loop reads CASSPRTGNYGYTF. CDR3 in DNA: TGTGCCAGTAGTCCCCGGACAGGGAACTATGGCTACACCTTC.

The rearrangement uses TRBV2 and TRBJ2-7; the match to TRBD1 covers 8 bases. CDR1 is SNHLY and CDR2 is FYNNEI in the germline V gene. The CDR3 runs 12 residues. V shed 10 bases and J 3 bases; nucleotides not matched to a gene: 5. This CDR3 reads CATEGQGYEQYF. CDR3 bases: TGTGCCACCGAAGGACAGGGCTACGAGCAGTACTTC.

This rearrangement joins TRBV9 to TRBJ2-2; 9 nucleotides match TRBD2. Germline V gives CDR1 SGDLS, CDR2 YYNGEE. This CDR3 is built from 16 residues. V lost 4 bases to trimming and J lost 1 base; unmatched junction nucleotides: 5. This chain's CDR3 is CASSPPSGKNTGELFF. Here the CDR3 DNA reads TGTGCCAGCAGCCCACCTAGCGGGAAGAACACCGGGGAGCTGTTTTTT. Using reference TRBV9 and TRBJ2-2 for the parts outside the CDR3, the full variable domain is DSGVTQTPKHLITATGQRVTLRCSPRSGDLSVYWYQQSLDQGLQFLIQYYNGEERAKGNILERFSAQQFPDLHSELNLSSLELGDSALYFCASSPPSGKNTGELFFGEGSRLTVL.